This is a list of T cell receptor beta chains from one sample in a study of Graves' ophthalmopathy and Graves' hyperthyroidism. TCRdb itself ran the multiplex PCR reads through MiXCR, one entry per CDR3 protein. The sample shows about 150,000 distinct CDR3 sequences, 30% to 45% of them seen only once. The sequenced sample consisted of peripheral blood. These receptors were collected from a woman between 35 and 50 years old with Graves' ophthalmopathy. CDR3s include the opening cysteine and the closing phenylalanine or tryptophan. D genes are given only for firm matches. Part of the rows lack a size; the others show once, few, many or a class for expanded clones.

size	V	J	D	DNA	CDR3
once	TRBV27	TRBJ2-5	TRBD1	TGTGCCAGCAGTGGGACAGGCAATCAAGAGACCCAGTACTTC	CASSGTGNQETQYF
many	TRBV6-5	TRBJ2-7	TRBD2	TGTGCCAGCAGTTACAATCGACTAGCGGGAGAGACCTACGAGCAGTACTTC	CASSYNRLAGETYEQYF
many	TRBV15	TRBJ2-7	NA	TGTGCCACCAGCAGAGAAACAGGGTACTCCTACGAGCAGTACTTC	CATSRETGYSYEQYF
many	TRBV29-1	TRBJ1-1	NA	TGCAGCGTTGAGGCATCGCTGAACACTGAAGCTTTCTTT	CSVEASLNTEAFF
many	TRBV7-2	TRBJ2-7	NA	TGTGCCAGCAGCCCAACGTCAAGGGAGCAGTACTTC	CASSPTSREQYF
many	TRBV6-2/TRBV6-3	TRBJ2-2	NA	TGTGCCAGCAGTCGGGACCTAAACACCGGGGAGCTGTTTTTT	CASSRDLNTGELFF
NA	TRBV12-3/TRBV12-4	TRBJ1-5	NA	TGTGCCAGCAGTTACCTTAGAGCAAGGATCCATCAGCCCCAGCATTTT	CASSYLRARIHQPQHF
many	TRBV10-3	TRBJ2-2	TRBD1	TGTGCCATCAGTGGAACAGGGGGCAGGAACACCGGGGAGCTGTTTTTT	CAISGTGGRNTGELFF
many	TRBV10-3	TRBJ1-1	NA	TGTGCCGTCAGTGTCCAGGGTGACACTGAAGCTTTCTTT	CAVSVQGDTEAFF
many	TRBV19	TRBJ1-2	NA	TGTGCCACCCAGGACAGAAACTATGGCTACACCTTC	CATQDRNYGYTF